This T cell receptor beta chain comes out of a study of shared clonotypes between healthy human individuals. Overall study findings and caveats: Shared across a few donors were 4% to 5% of the naive CD4 clonotypes.

CD4+ cells yielded CD45RA+ naive and CD45RA-negative memory subsets. The V end was cut by 3 bases, the J end by 2 bases, with 6 bases between. The CDR3 spans 12 residues. Germline-derived CDR1 and CDR2 are SQVTM and ANQGSEA. Template for every sorted-subset replicate PCR totaled around 200 ng DNA, roughly 30,000 T cell genomes. Original processing notes: Without quality scores, immunoSEQ junctional reads could not be filtered like full-length reads. The data were produced by immunoSEQ multiplex PCR, yet TCRdb's version contains in-frame clones alone and is incomplete. D and trimming come from the DNA, and the V and J calls and clone size come from that table. The sample contains over a million clones, about 96% of which appear only once. To note about this clone: Its antigen remains unidentified. Other DNA sequences from this sample encode an identical CDR3 as well.

The sequencing sample was made of naive CD4+ T cells sorted from blood. As for subset: CD45RA+ positively selected. The receptor was derived from a man aged 25-45 years in good health. The chain is built from TRBV29-1 and TRBJ2-3; unclear D gene. For the CDR3, the DNA is TGCAGCGTTGATCCAGCCACAGATACGCAGTATTTT. Its protein product is CSVDPATDTQYF.